The following is a TCR beta chain sequence with its context. What it recognizes is unknown. The CDR3 length is 14 residues. After removal of 3 bases from V and 10 bases from J, the junction contained 7 bases not matched to a gene. CDR1 is MGHDK and CDR2 is SYGVNS in the germline V gene. Profiled with immunoSEQ multiplex PCR; TCRdb holds only in-frame clones, not every one. The sample lists 180,000 or so clones, about 93% occurring once. This entry is derived from a study of T cell responses to AZD1222 COVID-19 vaccine. General study points: Clonal diversity was possibly underestimated, and the donors were mostly white British, with more females. No day 14 peak samples; only post-peak repertoires were characterized. Baseline antibody screening turned up just a handful of seropositive AZD1222 recipients. There were vaccine-associated CD4 TCRs across spike, dominant at 160-218 and 743-854.

This sequence joins TRBV25-1 and TRBJ2-1; 9 bases are shared with TRBD2. This receptor was identified in an adult in good health. The source was peripheral blood, collected on day 0 of AZD1222 vaccination. For the CDR3, the DNA is TGTGCCAGCAGTGACGGCGGGAGGGCCCGCGAGCAGTTCTTC. Translating it yields CASSDGGRAREQFF.